This TCR beta chain was sequenced during a study of T cell changes during pregnancy in multiple sclerosis. The length of the CDR3 is 14 residues. Trimming cost V 7 bases and J 8 bases, with 20 bases left between them. Germline CDR1 is SNHLY and CDR2 is FYNNEI. The assay was immunoSEQ multiplex PCR, and TCRdb's table has in-frame clones only and misses some. The sample records 60,000 to 95,000 clones, about 90% being singletons. A single count supports this clone. The gene calls are TRBV2 and TRBJ1-2; D perhaps matches TRBD1 (6 bases). This clonotype was sampled from a female donor with multiple sclerosis, enrolled in a pregnancy study. Sequences were derived from CD4+ T cells from peripheral blood mononuclear cells, sampled before pregnancy. The CDR3 is CASTEGQGIFGYTF. The CDR3 DNA reads as TGTGCCAGCACCGAAGGGCAGGGGATTTTCGGCTACACCTTC.